A single count supports the clone carrying this TCR beta chain. Germline V gene data show CDR1 as SGHTA and CDR2 as FQGNSA. The length of the CDR3 is 13 residues. V was trimmed by 5 bases and J by 7 bases, leaving 15 bases between them. This entry belongs to a study of shared clonotypes between healthy human individuals. Data came from immunoSEQ multiplex PCR; TCRdb stores just in-frame clones and leaves some out. The sample has some 1 million clones; 65% to 75% are singletons. The chain is built from TRBV7-2 and TRBJ2-7; D is uncertain. The sequencing input was memory CD4+ T cells sorted from blood. Sample subset: CD45RA-negative fraction. This TCR derives from a man aged 18 to 30 in good health. CDR3 residues: CASSRSAGWEQYF. The CDR3 DNA reads TGTGCCAGCAGCCGTTCGGCTGGATGGGAGCAGTACTTC.